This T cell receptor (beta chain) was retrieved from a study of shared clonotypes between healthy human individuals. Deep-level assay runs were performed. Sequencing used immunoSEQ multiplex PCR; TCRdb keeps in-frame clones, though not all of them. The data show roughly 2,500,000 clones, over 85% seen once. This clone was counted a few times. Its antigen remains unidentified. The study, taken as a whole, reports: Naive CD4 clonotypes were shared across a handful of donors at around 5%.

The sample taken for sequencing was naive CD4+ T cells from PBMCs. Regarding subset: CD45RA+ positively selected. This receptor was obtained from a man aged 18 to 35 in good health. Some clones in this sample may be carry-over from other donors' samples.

The CDR3 is CAWSLTRGSGNQPQHF. The DNA for the CDR3 is TGTGCCTGGAGCCTCACCAGGGGATCCGGCAATCAGCCCCAGCATTTT. The chain employs TRBV30 and TRBJ1-5, with D tentatively TRBD1 (6 bases). The CDR3 is 16 residues long. Germline CDR1 GTSNPN, CDR2 SVGIG (reference sequence). The V end lost 3 bases, the J end lost 2 bases, and 17 bases lay between the germline ends.